One sample yielded the 21 T cell receptor beta chains listed below, sequenced in a study of OX40 agonist ivuxolimab in advanced cancers. Assay used: immunoSEQ multiplex PCR; TCRdb lists only in-frame clones, some missing. The table has roughly 100,000 clones, about 92% seen once. The sequencing here drew on CD4+ or CD8+ T cells sorted from blood, taken in a trial of the OX40 agonist ivuxolimab. Receptor source: an adult with an advanced solid tumor such as melanoma, head and neck, liver or kidney cancer.

The chain is built from TRBV9 and TRBJ1-5; TRBD1 might be the D (5 bases). CDR1 and CDR2 (germline): SGDLS, YYNGEE. V lost 4 bases to trimming and J lost 0 bases, with 8 bases between them. The length of the CDR3 is 14 residues. DNA of the CDR3: TGTGCCAGCAGCTCGGGGGGTAGCAATCAGCCCCAGCATTTT. It translates to CASSSGGSNQPQHF.

The chain joins TRBV28 to TRBJ2-4, with a tentative D call TRBD1 (6 bases). CDR1 is MDHEN and CDR2 is SYDVKM in the germline V gene. This CDR3 is 14 amino acids long. V lost 3 bases, J lost 0 bases, and 6 bases lay in between. CDR3 bases: TGTGCCAGCAGTTTGACAGGAGCCAAAAACATTCAGTACTTC. This encodes CASSLTGAKNIQYF. Together with reference TRBV28 and TRBJ2-4, the CDR3 gives the full variable domain: DVKVTQSSRYLVKRTGEKVFLECVQDMDHENMFWYRQDPGLGLRLIYFSYDVKMKEKGDIPEGYSVSREKKERFSLILESASTNQTSMYLCASSLTGAKNIQYFGAGTRLSVL.

The rearrangement joins TRBV5-8 to TRBJ2-7; D possibly matches TRBD1 or TRBD2 (5 bases each). This CDR3 spans 12 amino acids. V was shortened by 3 bases and J by 1 base, with 5 bases between the two germline ends. Germline assignment: CDR1 SGHTS and CDR2 YDEGEE. The CDR3: CASSWGSYEQYF. As DNA, the CDR3 is TGTGCCAGCAGCTGGGGGTCCTACGAGCAGTACTTC.

This chain connects TRBV4-1 to TRBJ1-4; D is unclear. V lost 0 bases and J 7 bases, leaving 15 bases between the germline ends. CDR3 size: 16 residues. Germline V gene data show CDR1 as MGHRA and CDR2 as YSYEKL. CDR3 amino acids: CASSQEGYGLIEKLFF. In DNA, the CDR3 is TGCGCCAGCAGCCAAGAGGGATACGGCCTTATTGAAAAACTGTTTTTT.

This CDR3 reads CASSITGTGELFF. Here the CDR3 DNA reads TGTGCCAGCAGTATTACAGGGACCGGGGAGCTGTTTTTT. The J gene is TRBJ2-2, the V gene TRBV2; D is perhaps TRBD1 (6 bases). The CDR3 extends over 13 amino acids. Trimming took off 5 bases at V and 5 bases at J, with 9 bases between the two ends. Germline loops: CDR1 SNHLY, CDR2 FYNNEI.

DNA for the CDR3: TGTGCCAGCCGGGACAATGGCTACACCTTC. It is translated as CASRDNGYTF. This sequence joins TRBV6-6 and TRBJ1-2; tentatively, D is TRBD1 (6 bases). CDR3 size: 10 residues. Germline CDR1 reads MNHNY; CDR2 reads SVGAGI (reference sequence). V was shortened by 8 bases and J by 6 bases, with 7 bases between the two germline ends.

The chain employs TRBV6-5 and TRBJ2-7; D might be TRBD1 (5 bases). Trimming took off 4 bases at V and 0 bases at J, with 7 bases between the two ends. CDR3 length equals 13 residues. Germline CDR1 MNHEY, CDR2 SVGAGI. CDR3 nucleotide sequence: TGTGCCAGCAGTTTTGGGGCCTCCTACGAGCAGTACTTC. Translated: CASSFGASYEQYF.

The chain is built from TRBV7-9 and TRBJ2-3; maybe TRBD2 (5 bases). CDR1 and CDR2 (germline): SEHNR, FQNEAQ (reference sequence). The CDR3 has 13 amino acids. The ends were cut back, 5 bases at V and 3 bases at J, with 9 bases in the middle. The CDR3 DNA reads TGTGCCAGCAGCATTCCGGGGACAGATACGCAGTATTTT. It encodes CASSIPGTDTQYF.

The chain carries TRBV6-4 and TRBJ2-3; 10 bases line up with TRBD1. The germline CDR1 and CDR2 sequences are MRHNA and SNTAGT. The CDR3 is made up of 16 amino acids. The junction had 6 bases not matched to a gene; V was cut back by 4 bases and J by 2 bases. DNA for the CDR3: TGTGCCAGCAGTGCTGTTGACAGGGGGCCCACAGATACGCAGTATTTT. Its protein product is CASSAVDRGPTDTQYF.

This rearrangement joins TRBV6-1 to TRBJ2-7, with D maybe TRBD1 (6 bases). The V gene lost 3 bases and the J gene lost 0 bases, with 12 bases spanning the gap. The germline V gene has CDR1 MNHNS and CDR2 SASEGT. The CDR3 extends over 15 amino acids. CDR3: CASSEVGAISYEQYF. Written as DNA, the CDR3 is TGTGCCAGCAGTGAGGTGGGGGCCATCTCCTACGAGCAGTACTTC.

V usage is TRBV13 and J usage is TRBJ2-1; no clear D gene. From germline, CDR1 is PRHDT and CDR2 FYEKMQ (reference sequence). The CDR3 is 12 amino acids. V dropped 5 bases and J dropped 7 bases, with 9 bases sitting between them. CDR3 nucleotide sequence: TGTGCCAGCAGCCTACTGATAAATGAGCAGTTCTTC. Amino acid sequence: CASSLLINEQFF.

The chain has TRBV19 and TRBJ2-2, with 10 bases matching TRBD2. The CDR3 is 15 residues long. The germline V gene encodes CDR1 LNHDA and CDR2 SQIVND (reference sequence). Losses at the gene ends were 1 base for V and 5 bases for J; bases not matched to a gene: 1. This CDR3 is CASSIVSGRTGELFF. CDR3 in DNA: TGTGCCAGTAGTATAGTTAGCGGGAGGACCGGGGAGCTGTTTTTT.

This sequence joins TRBV28 and TRBJ2-3, with D uncertain. Trimming took off 6 bases at V and 2 bases at J, with 12 bases between the two ends. The CDR3 has 14 amino acids. Germline V gene data show CDR1 as MDHEN and CDR2 as SYDVKM. This CDR3 reads CASSQDLNTDTQYF. In DNA form, the CDR3 reads TGTGCCAGCAGCCAGGACCTGAACACAGATACGCAGTATTTT. Complete variable domain (other parts from reference TRBV28 and TRBJ2-3): DVKVTQSSRYLVKRTGEKVFLECVQDMDHENMFWYRQDPGLGLRLIYFSYDVKMKEKGDIPEGYSVSREKKERFSLILESASTNQTSMYLCASSQDLNTDTQYFGPGTRLTVL.

The V and J genes are TRBV2 and TRBJ2-3, with a tentative D call TRBD2 (6 bases). Germline V CDR1 and CDR2: SNHLY, FYNNEI. V was trimmed by 2 bases and J by 5 bases, leaving 11 bases between them. CDR3 size: 14 residues. CDR3 sequence (DNA): TGTGCCAGCAGTGAACCGCGGAGGGGAGATACGCAGTATTTT. Protein sequence: CASSEPRRGDTQYF.

The chain has TRBV9 and TRBJ2-3; 16 positions agree with TRBD2. CDR1 is SGDLS, CDR2 YYNGEE, per germline. There are 18 residues in the CDR3. Unmatched junction bases numbered 7, after V lost 4 bases and J lost 2 bases. The CDR3 spells CASSQYGTSGGVTDTQYF. CDR3 coding DNA: TGTGCCAGCAGCCAATACGGGACTAGCGGGGGGGTCACAGATACGCAGTATTTT.

J is TRBJ2-1 and V is TRBV19; D is perhaps TRBD1 (5 bases). V gave up 4 bases and J gave up 7 bases, with 8 bases separating them. Looked up from germline, CDR1 is LNHDA and CDR2 is SQIVND (reference sequence). The CDR3 covers 12 residues. In DNA form, the CDR3 reads TGTGCCAGTAGTACCAGGGTGAATGAGCAGTTCTTC. Translated: CASSTRVNEQFF.

V usage is TRBV29-1 and J usage is TRBJ2-7; D is perhaps TRBD2 (5 bases). Trimming left V 7 bases short and J 0 bases short, with 13 bases between. This CDR3 has 13 residues. The germline V gene has CDR1 SQVTM and CDR2 ANQGSEA. The CDR3 loop reads CSAEGQSSYEQYF. CDR3 DNA sequence: TGCAGCGCTGAGGGCCAGAGCTCCTACGAGCAGTACTTC.

The gene calls are TRBV19 and TRBJ1-5; no definite D call. This CDR3 is 14 amino acids long. V lost 6 bases and J 7 bases, leaving 16 bases between the germline ends. Germline CDR1 LNHDA, CDR2 SQIVND (reference sequence). CDR3 sequence reads: CASSNPWDQQPQHF. In nucleotides, the CDR3 is TGTGCCAGTAGCAACCCCTGGGATCAGCAGCCCCAGCATTTT.

The rearrangement joins TRBV29-1 to TRBJ2-1, with D possibly being TRBD2 (6 bases). Trimming left V 5 bases short and J 9 bases short, with 8 bases between. Per germline, CDR1 SQVTM and CDR2 ANQGSEA. The CDR3 runs 10 residues. The CDR3: CSVQGGEQFF. The CDR3 coding sequence is TGCAGCGTTCAGGGAGGTGAGCAGTTCTTC.

The chain employs TRBV11-2 and TRBJ1-1; perhaps TRBD1 as D (6 bases). The germline V gene has CDR1 SGHAT and CDR2 FQNNGV. Trimming removed 5 bases from V and 3 bases from J, with 10 bases in between. This CDR3 region has 13 residues. CDR3 loop: CASSLGTYTEAFF. The CDR3 DNA follows: TGTGCCAGCAGCCTGGGGACATACACTGAAGCTTTCTTT.

The chain carries TRBV6-5 and TRBJ1-2; TRBD1 matches at 8 bases. Germline assignment: CDR1 MNHEY and CDR2 SVGAGI. The V and J ends lost 5 bases and 1 base, in that order; junction bases with no gene match: 6. The CDR3 length is 15 residues. The CDR3 region is CASSPGTGVNYGYTF. CDR3 DNA sequence: TGTGCCAGCAGTCCTGGGACAGGAGTTAACTATGGCTACACCTTC.